Below, 23 T cell receptor beta chains from the same sample are listed, as sequenced in a study of T cells in Graves' hyperthyroidism and ophthalmopathy. Amplification of TCR beta CDR3 regions used RNA as the template. The TCR CDR3 was amplified in a first-round RT-PCR using the HTBI primer set. TCRdb independently ran MiXCR on the multiplex PCR reads; one entry per CDR3 protein. This sample has more than 550,000 distinct CDR3 sequences, with around 16% found just once. The sequencing sample was made of blood. The receptor set was obtained from a man aged 50-59 years with Graves' hyperthyroidism.

This clonotype was found a few times. The chain couples TRBV29-1 to TRBJ2-1; 7 positions match TRBD1. The V gene's germline CDR1 is SQVTM and CDR2 ANQGSEA. Losses at the gene ends were 0 bases for V and 5 bases for J; bases not matched to a gene: 1. The CDR3 sequence is 13 residues long. In DNA form, the CDR3 reads TGCAGCGTTGAAGAGGGGACAGACAATGAGCAGTTCTTC. It codes for CSVEEGTDNEQFF.

The chain combines TRBV28 with TRBJ2-7, with D possibly matching TRBD2 (5 bases). Germline V lookup: CDR1 MDHEN, CDR2 SYDVKM. Trimming shortened V by 3 bases and J by 4 bases, and 7 bases separated the two germline ends. The CDR3 sequence is 12 residues long. CDR3 in DNA: TGTGCCAGCAGTTTGACTATGTACGAGCAGTACTTC. It yields the protein CASSLTMYEQYF.

This clonotype was detected ten times or more. The V and J genes are TRBV2 and TRBJ2-2, with a weak D call TRBD1 (6 bases). The CDR3 contains 14 residues. V dropped 6 bases and J dropped 3 bases, with 11 bases sitting between them. Germline-derived CDR1 and CDR2 are SNHLY and FYNNEI. The CDR3 DNA follows: TGTGCCAGCAGCTTTACAGGGCACACCGGGGAGCTGTTTTTT. Its translation is CASSFTGHTGELFF.

In this sample, this clonotype turned up many times. J is TRBJ1-1 and V is TRBV6-1, with D unclear. CDR1 MNHNS and CDR2 SASEGT come from the germline V gene. This CDR3 region has 14 residues. V gave up 6 bases and J gave up 1 base, with 12 bases separating them. CDR3 region: CASREPGRNTEAFF. For the CDR3, the DNA is TGTGCCAGCAGGGAACCTGGACGGAACACTGAAGCTTTCTTT.

The rearrangement uses TRBV5-1 and TRBJ2-2; D might be TRBD2 (5 bases). V was clipped by 0 bases and J by 4 bases, with 19 bases between them. Germline lookup yields CDR1 SGHRS and CDR2 YFSETQ. This CDR3 spans 18 amino acids. DNA for the CDR3: TGCGCCAGCAGCTTGGGGCCGTCTCCCGGGAATCCCACCGGGGAGCTGTTTTTT. This gives the protein CASSLGPSPGNPTGELFF.

This clonotype has only a few counts. The chain employs TRBV12-3 or TRBV12-4 and TRBJ1-1; D remains unclear. V dropped 2 bases and J dropped 9 bases, with 7 bases sitting between them. This CDR3 is built from 11 residues. The CDR3: CASSLNGKAFF. CDR3 nucleotide sequence: TGTGCCAGCAGTTTAAACGGGAAAGCTTTCTTT.

This chain uses TRBV4-1 with TRBJ1-3, with D uncertain. Per the germline V gene, CDR1 is MGHRA and CDR2 is YSYEKL. V dropped 0 bases and J dropped 0 bases, with 6 bases sitting between them. The CDR3 is made up of 15 amino acids. The CDR3 sequence: CASSQEVPSGNTIYF. CDR3 coding DNA: TGCGCCAGCAGCCAAGAGGTCCCCTCTGGAAACACCATATATTTT.

This clonotype showed up many times. The gene calls are TRBV24-1 and TRBJ2-5, with 11 bases lining up with TRBD2. CDR1 is KGHDR, CDR2 SFDVKD, per germline. The CDR3 extends over 15 amino acids. V lost 3 bases, J lost 5 bases, and 4 bases stayed unmatched. DNA of the CDR3: TGTGCCACCAGTGATCAACTAGCGGGAGTTGAGACCCAGTACTTC. This encodes CATSDQLAGVETQYF.

This clonotype was recorded at least ten times. The chain carries TRBV7-8 and TRBJ2-7; TRBD1 matches 8 bases. This CDR3 contains 13 residues. Germline CDR1 and CDR2: SGHVS and FQNEAQ. V shed 5 bases and J 3 bases; nucleotides not matched to a gene: 3. CDR3 coding DNA: TGTGCCAGCAGCCGGACAGGGCGCTACGAGCAGTACTTC. Translation: CASSRTGRYEQYF.

V and J are TRBV12-3 or TRBV12-4 and TRBJ2-1; D uncertain. Trimming shortened V by 3 bases and J by 0 bases, and 9 bases separated the two germline ends. CDR3 length: 15 residues. CDR3 protein: CASSFGESSYNEQFF. The CDR3 nucleotides read TGTGCCAGCAGTTTTGGTGAAAGCTCCTACAATGAGCAGTTCTTC.

This clonotype was counted ten times or more. The chain combines TRBV20-1 with TRBJ2-3, with D perhaps TRBD2 (5 bases). The CDR3 is 15 residues long. Looked up from germline, CDR1 is DFQATT and CDR2 is SNEGSKA (reference sequence). Trimming removed 0 bases at V and 2 bases at J, with 12 bases between. For the CDR3, the DNA is TGCAGTGCTAGAGACCCACTAGATTTCACAGATACGCAGTATTTT. It yields the protein CSARDPLDFTDTQYF.

Only a few counts were recorded for this clonotype. J is TRBJ1-5 and V is TRBV19; D is perhaps TRBD1 (5 bases). Germline values: CDR1 LNHDA, CDR2 SQIVND (reference sequence). The CDR3 loop spans 17 amino acids. V was clipped by 1 base and J by 0 bases, with 13 bases between them. This CDR3 reads CASSIVLGVTSNQPQHF. Here the CDR3 DNA reads TGTGCCAGTAGTATAGTTCTGGGGGTAACTAGCAATCAGCCCCAGCATTTT.

This clonotype has more than one count but fewer than ten. The chain is built from TRBV5-1 and TRBJ2-7; 10 bases are a match to TRBD1. The germline gives CDR1 SGHRS, CDR2 YFSETQ. V trimming: 5 bases; J trimming: 3 bases; junction bases outside the gene matches: 8. The CDR3 runs to 15 residues. The CDR3 region is CASRKTGTGVYEQYF. CDR3 coding DNA: TGCGCCAGCAGAAAGACCGGGACAGGGGTCTACGAGCAGTACTTC.

This clonotype showed up just a few times. The rearrangement joins TRBV28 to TRBJ2-1; D unclear. V was clipped by 6 bases and J by 7 bases, with 10 bases between them. CDR3 length: 12 amino acids. Germline V gene data show CDR1 as MDHEN and CDR2 as SYDVKM. CDR3 region: CASRIIGNEQFF. Here the CDR3 DNA reads TGTGCCAGCAGAATTATCGGTAATGAGCAGTTCTTC.

This clonotype has a count of ten or more. The rearrangement uses TRBV2 and TRBJ2-2; 12 nucleotides align to TRBD2. CDR1 and CDR2 (germline): SNHLY, FYNNEI. CDR3 length: 15 amino acids. The J segment lost 7 bases and the V segment lost 6 bases, leaving 6 bases of the junction unmatched. CDR3 DNA sequence: TGTGCCAGCAGGAGACTAGCGGGAGTCGGCGGGGAGCTGTTTTTT. Translated, it gives CASRRLAGVGGELFF.

This clonotype was seen ten or more times. The chain uses TRBV11-2 and TRBJ2-1, with TRBD2 matching over 8 bases. CDR3 size: 15 residues. J lost 4 bases, V lost 5 bases, and 7 bases had no gene match. Germline V gene sequence: CDR1 SGHAT, CDR2 FQNNGV. The CDR3 loop reads CASSKLADIYNEQFF. The CDR3 nucleotides are TGTGCCAGCAGCAAACTAGCGGATATATACAATGAGCAGTTCTTC.

This clonotype was recorded many times. This chain connects TRBV7-9 to TRBJ2-1; TRBD2 matches 10 bases. Trimming removed 2 bases from V and 9 bases from J; junction bases left unmatched: 22. The CDR3 is made up of 20 amino acids. Germline values: CDR1 SEHNR, CDR2 FQNEAQ (reference sequence). The CDR3 DNA reads TGTGCCAGCAGCTTATCCTACTCCGCCGTCGGACTAGCGGAGGGGGGTGAGCAGTTCTTC. Translating gives CASSLSYSAVGLAEGGEQFF.

This clonotype was recorded at least ten times. The J gene is TRBJ2-5, the V gene TRBV7-9; D is possibly TRBD2 (5 bases). The CDR3 is 13 residues long. V lost 5 bases and J 5 bases, leaving 12 bases between the germline ends. CDR1 and CDR2 from the germline V gene are SEHNR and FQNEAQ (reference sequence). CDR3 sequence (DNA): TGTGCCAGCAGCCATCGGGATCAGGAGACCCAGTACTTC. This encodes CASSHRDQETQYF.

The sample holds many counts of this clonotype. The chain employs TRBV11-2 and TRBJ2-7; tentative D call: TRBD1 (6 bases). In germline, CDR1 is SGHAT, CDR2 FQNNGV. This CDR3 has 14 residues. Trimming left V 1 base short and J 0 bases short, with 7 bases between. The CDR3 loop is CASSLVRGSYEQYF. The CDR3 region has the DNA TGTGCCAGCAGCTTAGTCAGGGGCTCCTACGAGCAGTACTTC. The whole variable domain, remainder taken from reference TRBV11-2 and TRBJ2-7, is EAGVAQSPRYKIIEKRQSVAFWCNPISGHATLYWYQQILGQGPKLLIQFQNNGVVDDSQLPKDRFSAERLKGVDSTLKIQPAKLEDSAVYLCASSLVRGSYEQYFGPGTRLTVT.

This clonotype was observed many times. The chain links TRBV11-2 to TRBJ1-2; 9 bases are a match to TRBD1. The germline CDR1 and CDR2 sequences are SGHAT and FQNNGV. There are 12 residues in the CDR3. Trimming removed 5 bases from V and 7 bases from J; junction bases left unmatched: 2. This chain's CDR3 is CASSGQGFGYTF. CDR3 sequence (DNA): TGTGCCAGCAGCGGACAGGGGTTTGGCTACACCTTC.

This clonotype was counted ten times or more. The rearrangement links TRBV19 to TRBJ2-1; TRBD2 matches 14 bases. CDR3 length: 16 residues. Per the germline V gene, CDR1 is LNHDA and CDR2 is SQIVND (reference sequence). Trimming at V came to 6 bases and at J to 12 bases, leaving 13 bases not matched to a gene. CDR3 residues: CASSQDRGLAGVRQFF. Here the CDR3 DNA reads TGTGCCAGTAGCCAGGACAGGGGACTAGCGGGAGTTCGGCAGTTCTTC.

Note on this clonotype: The germline gene is not matched at one end of the junction; a read error may be the cause. The chain links TRBV11-3 to TRBJ2-2; the D gene is possibly TRBD2 (7 bases). The CDR3 contains 15 residues. Looked up from germline, CDR1 is SGHNT and CDR2 is YENEEA. The CDR3, as DNA: TGTGCCAGCAGCTTATCGAGGGGGGGCACCGCGGAGCTGTTTTTT. This translates into CASSLSRGGTAELFF.

This clonotype was seen ten or more times. This chain links TRBV15 with TRBJ2-3, with TRBD2 matching over 9 bases. The V gene's germline CDR1 is LNHNV and CDR2 YYDKDF (reference sequence). The CDR3 sequence is 17 residues long. V was pared by 0 bases and J by 5 bases, with 9 bases of the junction left unmatched. This chain's CDR3 is CATSRDNLAGEKDTQYF. The CDR3 DNA is TGTGCCACCAGCAGAGATAATTTAGCGGGAGAGAAAGATACGCAGTATTTT.